This T cell receptor beta chain was recorded in a study of PD-1 blockade in classical Hodgkin lymphoma. Described time point: cycle 4 day 1 (C4D1), after less than 7 weeks of nivolumab. Every patient had relapsed following autologous stem cell transplantation, and cohorts differed in brentuximab vedotin exposure. Sequencing used immunoSEQ multiplex PCR; TCRdb keeps in-frame clones, though not all of them. This table holds approximately 21,000 clones, 85% found once. The V and J ends lost 0 bases and 5 bases, in that order; junction bases with no gene match: 5. Germline-derived CDR1 and CDR2 are MNHEY and SVGAGI. This CDR3 has 15 residues.

This rearrangement joins TRBV6-5 to TRBJ2-5, with 8 bases that match TRBD2. The source of this sequence is a human donor with classical Hodgkin lymphoma. The sequencing used peripheral blood mononuclear cells (PBMCs), collected before the fourth cycle of nivolumab. The CDR3 is CASSYSRGGRETQYF. CDR3 nucleotide sequence: TGTGCCAGCAGTTACTCCCGGGGGGGCCGGGAGACCCAGTACTTC.